This T cell receptor (beta chain) was profiled in a study of T cell responses to AZD1222 COVID-19 vaccine. The study, taken as a whole, reports: Mapped onto spike, vaccine-associated CD4 TCRs spanned it and were dominant at 160-218 and 743-854. The donor cohort was predominantly white British with a female majority, and clonal diversity may have been underestimated.

A word on this clone: Antigen specificity is unknown.

The repertoire was sequenced with immunoSEQ multiplex PCR; TCRdb's copy has only in-frame clones and lacks some. The sample records approximately 67,000 clones, about 83% being singletons. Looked up from germline, CDR1 is MGHRA and CDR2 is YSYEKL. This CDR3 is built from 14 residues. The V gene end was trimmed by 6 bases and the J gene end by 7 bases; junction bases not matched to a gene: 9. This material consisted of peripheral blood, taken 28 days after the second AZD1222 dose. The source is an adult who received the AZD1222 COVID-19 vaccine. The chain employs TRBV4-1 and TRBJ1-2; 9 bases are shared with TRBD1. Here the CDR3 DNA reads TGCGCCAGCAGGGCGGGACAGGGAACTGGTGGCTACACCTTC. Protein product: CASRAGQGTGGYTF.